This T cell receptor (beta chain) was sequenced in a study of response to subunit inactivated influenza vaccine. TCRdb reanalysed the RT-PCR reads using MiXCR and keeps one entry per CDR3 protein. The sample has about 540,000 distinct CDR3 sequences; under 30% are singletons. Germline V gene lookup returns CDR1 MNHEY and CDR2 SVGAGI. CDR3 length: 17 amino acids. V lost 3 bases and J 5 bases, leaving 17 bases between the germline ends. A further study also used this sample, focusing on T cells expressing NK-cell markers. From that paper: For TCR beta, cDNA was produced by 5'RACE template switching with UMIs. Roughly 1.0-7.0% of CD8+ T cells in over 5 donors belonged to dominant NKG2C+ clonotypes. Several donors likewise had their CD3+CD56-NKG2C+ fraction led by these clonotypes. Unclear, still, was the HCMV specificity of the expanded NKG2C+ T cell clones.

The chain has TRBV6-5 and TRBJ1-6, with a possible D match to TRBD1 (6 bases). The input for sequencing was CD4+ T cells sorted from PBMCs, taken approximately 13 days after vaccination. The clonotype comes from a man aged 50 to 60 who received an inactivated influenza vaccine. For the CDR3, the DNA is TGTGCCAGCAGTTATTATCCCAATACAGGGAATAATTCACCCCTCCACTTT. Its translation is CASSYYPNTGNNSPLHF.